The next 19 T cell receptor beta chains were all read from a single sample in a study of shared clonotypes between healthy human individuals. Data came from immunoSEQ multiplex PCR; TCRdb stores just in-frame clones and leaves some out. The sample includes about 1 million clones, around 74% seen only once; the top ten take about 1.4%. The sample was memory CD4+ T cells sorted from blood. Regarding subset: CD45RA-negative fraction. Source of these receptors: a man between 18 and 35 years old in good health.

Notes on this clone: The sample contains more than one DNA sequence encoding this CDR3. The chain recombines TRBV18 with TRBJ1-6; D possibly corresponds to TRBD1 (5 bases). Trimming stripped 9 bases from V and 7 bases from J, with 10 bases between. Germline V gene data show CDR1 as KGHSH and CDR2 as LQKENI. The CDR3 extends over 12 amino acids. The CDR3 DNA follows: TGTGCCAGTTCGCGACAGAATTCACCCCTCCACTTT. Translated: CASSRQNSPLHF.

This rearrangement joins TRBV6-6 to TRBJ1-4; D is unresolved. CDR1 is MNHNY, CDR2 SVGAGI, per germline (reference sequence). There are 16 residues in the CDR3. Trimming left V 2 bases short and J 4 bases short, with 14 bases between. The CDR3 is CASSYEALWLNEKLFF. The CDR3 region has the DNA TGTGCCAGCAGTTACGAAGCCCTCTGGCTTAATGAAAAACTGTTTTTT.

In its sample, this clone was seen once. V usage is TRBV11-3 and J usage is TRBJ2-5; TRBD1 aligns across 11 bases. The V segment lost 5 bases and the J segment 0 bases; nucleotides outside the gene matches: 2. Germline CDR1 SGHNT, CDR2 YENEEA. The CDR3 consists of 15 residues. The CDR3 DNA sequence: TGTGCCAGCAGCCGGGACAGGGGGAACCAAGAGACCCAGTACTTC. Amino acid sequence: CASSRDRGNQETQYF. The full variable domain, rest sourced from reference TRBV11-3 and TRBJ2-5, is EAGVVQSPRYKIIEKKQPVAFWCNPISGHNTLYWYLQNLGQGPELLIRYENEEAVDDSQLPKDRFSAERLKGVDSTLKIQPAELGDSAVYLCASSRDRGNQETQYFGPGTRLLVL.

The V and J genes are TRBV6-5 and TRBJ1-2; TRBD1 might be the D (6 bases). This CDR3 spans 14 amino acids. Between the trimmed V and J ends, which lost 6 bases and 2 bases, there was a span of 13 bases. Germline CDR1 and CDR2: MNHEY and SVGAGI. The CDR3 DNA reads TGTGCCAGCAGCTCCGGGACAAGGAACTATGGCTACACCTTC. It specifies CASSSGTRNYGYTF.

This clone showed up just a few times. The chain combines TRBV27 with TRBJ2-1; possible D gene TRBD1, 5 bases. Germline V lookup: CDR1 MNHEY, CDR2 SMNVEV (reference sequence). The CDR3 extends over 16 amino acids. Trimming removed 5 bases from V and 0 bases from J, with 14 bases in between. This CDR3 is CASSPRGPSSYNEQFF. CDR3 coding DNA: TGTGCCAGCAGTCCTAGGGGCCCTAGCTCCTACAATGAGCAGTTCTTC.

The rearrangement joins TRBV27 to TRBJ2-5, with 8 nucleotides matching TRBD1. The germline V gene encodes CDR1 MNHEY and CDR2 SMNVEV (reference sequence). The V and J ends lost 5 bases and 4 bases, in that order; junction bases with no gene match: 12. This CDR3 contains 16 residues. The CDR3 region has the DNA TGTGCCAGCAGTACGGACAGGGCAATGACTCTAGAGACCCAGTACTTC. Its translation is CASSTDRAMTLETQYF.

Points on this clone: This sequence may be a read error, since a much larger clone differs from it by one base. This sample also contains other DNA sequences that code for the same CDR3. CDR3 sequence: CASSPASYEQYF. In nucleotides, the CDR3 is TGTGCCAGCTCACCCGCCTCCTACGAGCAGTACTTC. V is TRBV18 and J is TRBJ2-7; D gene ambiguous. This CDR3 comprises 12 residues. Germline-derived CDR1 and CDR2 are KGHSH and LQKENI. Deletions cut 3 bases from V and 0 bases from J, with 3 bases between.

This clone was observed many times. The rearrangement uses TRBV11-2 and TRBJ2-4, with a possible D match to TRBD1 (6 bases). With 4 bases removed from V and 6 bases from J, the gap between germline ends came to 19 bases. Germline loops: CDR1 SGHAT, CDR2 FQNNGV. The CDR3 sequence is 16 residues long. The CDR3, as DNA: TGTGCCAGCAGCTCTCGGACAGCTCTAAAGGGAAACATTCAGTACTTC. This sequence encodes CASSSRTALKGNIQYF.

V gene TRBV5-1 combines with J gene TRBJ2-3; 9 nucleotides agree with TRBD1. The J segment lost 0 bases and the V segment lost 3 bases, leaving 8 bases of the junction unmatched. CDR3 length: 17 amino acids. Looked up from germline, CDR1 is SGHRS and CDR2 is YFSETQ. The CDR3 bases are TGCGCCAGCAGCTCTTTTATACAGGGGGCTAGCACAGATACGCAGTATTTT. Protein: CASSSFIQGASTDTQYF.

The rearrangement uses TRBV21-1 and TRBJ2-3. TRBV21-1 is recorded as a pseudogene. The CDR3 covers 13 residues. The CDR3 sequence: CASSKGGTDTQYF. As DNA, the CDR3 is TGTGCCAGCAGCAAAGGGGGAACAGATACGCAGTATTTT.

In regard to this clone: The conserved phenylalanine or tryptophan is not found at the CDR3 terminus, so this likely reflects a read error. Because the CDR3's place on the DNA is in doubt, the DNA is left out and the CDR3 is given as listed by TCRdb. The V and J genes are TRBV21-1 and TRBJ1-2; the table's D call, TRBD1, was not checked against the DNA. TRBV21-1 is termed a pseudogene. Both ends counted, the CDR3 spans 15 residues. The CDR3 loop is CASSKQCPLGTGGYT.

This chain joins TRBV5-1 and TRBJ1-5; D is ambiguous. Germline CDR1 reads SGHRS; CDR2 reads YFSETQ. This CDR3 has 16 residues. The V gene lost 4 bases and the J gene lost 2 bases, with 16 bases spanning the gap. The chain's CDR3 is CASSANSLGGNQPQHF. The CDR3 DNA reads as TGCGCCAGCAGCGCAAACAGTCTGGGAGGCAATCAGCCCCAGCATTTT.

This clone was counted once. This chain uses TRBV6-6 with TRBJ1-4, with D possibly matching TRBD1 (6 bases). CDR3 length: 15 amino acids. Trimming took 4 bases from V and 7 from J, leaving 16 bases between them. Germline CDR1 and CDR2: MNHNY and SVGAGI (reference sequence). The CDR3 loop is CASSSPGRGGEKLFF. CDR3 DNA sequence: TGTGCCAGCAGTTCCCCGGGGAGGGGGGGTGAAAAACTGTTTTTT.

This clone was seen a single time. The chain has TRBV5-8 and TRBJ2-3; no reliable D call. Per the germline V gene, CDR1 is SGHTS and CDR2 is YDEGEE. Deletions cut 0 bases from V and 3 bases from J, with 5 bases between. This CDR3 comprises 13 residues. Written as DNA, the CDR3 is TGTGCCAGCAGCTTGGTGTTGACAGATACGCAGTATTTT. This gives the protein CASSLVLTDTQYF.

This sequence joins TRBV11-2 and TRBJ2-5, with 8 bases fitting TRBD2. Trimming took 4 bases from V and 5 from J; bases not matched to a gene: 9. This CDR3 has 15 amino acids. Per the germline V gene, CDR1 is SGHAT and CDR2 is FQNNGV. The CDR3 here is CASSSPGLGVETQYF. CDR3 coding DNA: TGTGCCAGCAGCTCACCGGGACTAGGAGTGGAGACCCAGTACTTC.

The V gene is TRBV11-2, the J gene TRBJ1-3; D is ambiguous. The CDR3 runs 17 residues. The V end lost 3 bases, the J end lost 0 bases, and 15 bases lay between the germline ends. Germline V gene sequence: CDR1 SGHAT, CDR2 FQNNGV. The CDR3 DNA sequence: TGTGCCAGCAGCTTGAATAACAATCACTTCTCTGGAAACACCATATATTTT. Its translation: CASSLNNNHFSGNTIYF.

The chain has TRBV30 and TRBJ2-3; D is tentatively TRBD1 or TRBD2 (5 bases each). The ends were cut back, 3 bases at V and 9 bases at J, with 13 bases in the middle. The CDR3 has 12 amino acids. The germline gives CDR1 GTSNPN, CDR2 SVGIG (reference sequence). The CDR3 spells CAWSEGSGTQYF. DNA of the CDR3: TGTGCCTGGAGCGAGGGGTCAGGCACGCAGTATTTT.

The chain recombines TRBV5-1 with TRBJ2-2, with D possibly being TRBD2 (6 bases). The CDR3 contains 15 residues. Trimming took off 4 bases at V and 3 bases at J, with 13 bases between the two ends. Germline CDR1 and CDR2: SGHRS and YFSETQ. CDR3 in amino acids: CASSDQGGDTGELFF. CDR3 sequence (DNA): TGCGCCAGCAGCGATCAGGGCGGGGACACCGGGGAGCTGTTTTTT.

Only a few counts were recorded for this clone. The rearrangement uses TRBV5-4 and TRBJ2-2; no clear D gene. In germline, CDR1 is SGHNT, CDR2 YYREEE (reference sequence). The germline V and J ends were trimmed by 4 bases and 3 bases, with 16 bases remaining between them. CDR3 length: 16 amino acids. The CDR3 DNA reads as TGTGCCAGCAGCCCCTCTCTAACCAGAGACACCGGGGAGCTGTTTTTT. As protein: CASSPSLTRDTGELFF. The full variable domain, rest sourced from reference TRBV5-4 and TRBJ2-2, is ETGVTQSPTHLIKTRGQQVTLRCSSQSGHNTVSWYQQALGQGPQFIFQYYREEENGRGNFPPRFSGLQFPNYSSELNVNALELDDSALYLCASSPSLTRDTGELFFGEGSRLTVL.